The 7 T cell receptor beta chains listed next were all sequenced from one sample in a study of identifying expanded T cells in peripheral blood. Measured with immunoSEQ multiplex PCR; TCRdb has only the in-frame clones, and not every one. The sample consists of approximately 79,000 clones, almost 90% of them appearing once. Sequences were obtained from blood. Receptors originate from a person aged 18 to 75 in good health.

This clone was seen just once. The chain couples TRBV7-2 to TRBJ2-2; TRBD1 or TRBD2 may be the D gene (5 bases each). The CDR3 length is 15 residues. Germline CDR1 is SGHTA and CDR2 is FQGNSA. Trimming cost V 2 bases and J 2 bases, with 9 bases left between them. CDR3 loop: CASSLRGGNTGELFF. DNA of the CDR3: TGTGCCAGCAGCTTACGTGGGGGAAACACCGGGGAGCTGTTTTTT. Full variable domain (outside the CDR3, taken from reference TRBV7-2 and TRBJ2-2): GAGVSQSPSNKVTEKGKDVELRCDPISGHTALYWYRQSLGQGLEFLIYFQGNSAPDKSGLPSDRFSAERTGGSVSTLTIQRTQQEDSAVYLCASSLRGGNTGELFFGEGSRLTVL.

The chain combines TRBV5-7 with TRBJ1-3; possibly TRBD1 for D (5 bases). TRBV5-7 is annotated as an ORF whose role is uncertain. Trimming removed 0 bases at V and 4 bases at J, with 11 bases between. The CDR3 length is 15 residues. The CDR3 spells CASSLGLGVGNTIYF. DNA for the CDR3: TGTGCCAGCAGCTTGGGTCTGGGGGTAGGAAACACCATATATTTT.

In DNA form, the CDR3 reads TGTGCCAGTACTACCCTGGGGACTGGAAACACCATATATTTT. Its protein is CASTTLGTGNTIYF. V usage is TRBV19 and J usage is TRBJ1-3; D call uncertain. V dropped 7 bases and J dropped 2 bases, with 12 bases sitting between them. This CDR3 spans 14 amino acids. Per germline, CDR1 LNHDA and CDR2 SQIVND (reference sequence).

This sequence joins TRBV19 and TRBJ1-2; D gene uncertain. The ends were cut back, 4 bases at V and 8 bases at J, with 20 bases in the middle. The CDR3 covers 15 residues. CDR1 and CDR2 (germline): LNHDA, SQIVND (reference sequence). The CDR3 region is CASSSLSTDLRGYTF. The CDR3 DNA sequence: TGTGCCAGTAGTAGCTTATCGACCGATCTTAGGGGCTACACCTTC.

The chain links TRBV6-1 to TRBJ2-7; 11 bases fit TRBD1. CDR1 and CDR2 (germline): MNHNS, SASEGT. V lost 3 bases, J lost 7 bases, and 5 bases stayed unmatched. This CDR3 has 14 residues. This CDR3 reads CASSEGQGVREQYF. The CDR3 DNA is TGTGCCAGCAGTGAGGGACAGGGGGTAAGGGAGCAGTACTTC.

The gene calls are TRBV6-1 and TRBJ2-7; 8 positions agree with TRBD2. From germline, CDR1 is MNHNS and CDR2 SASEGT. This CDR3 is built from 15 residues. Trimming took 0 bases from V and 3 from J; bases not matched to a gene: 4. The CDR3 loop is CASSEALTSGYEQYF. CDR3 DNA: TGTGCCAGCAGTGAAGCGCTTACTAGCGGCTACGAGCAGTACTTC.

The chain uses TRBV6-5 and TRBJ2-1; TRBD2 matches at 7 bases. V shed 2 bases and J 6 bases; nucleotides not matched to a gene: 7. Germline values: CDR1 MNHEY, CDR2 SVGAGI. The CDR3 is 15 residues long. CDR3 sequence (DNA): TGTGCCAGCAGTTACCTGGCGGGAGTTATCAATGAGCAGTTCTTC. It is translated as CASSYLAGVINEQFF.